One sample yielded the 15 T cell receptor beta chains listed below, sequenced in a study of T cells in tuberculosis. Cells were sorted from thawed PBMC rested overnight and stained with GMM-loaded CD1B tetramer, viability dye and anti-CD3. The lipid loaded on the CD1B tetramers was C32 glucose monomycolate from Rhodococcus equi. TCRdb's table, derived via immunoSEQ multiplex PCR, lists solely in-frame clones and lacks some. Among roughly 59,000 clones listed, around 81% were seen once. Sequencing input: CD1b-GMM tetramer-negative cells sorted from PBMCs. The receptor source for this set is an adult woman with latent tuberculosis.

CDR3 DNA: TGTGCCATCAGTGAGTCGGCAGGGGTGATCGCAGATACGCAGTATTTT. Residues: CAISESAGVIADTQYF. The rearrangement uses TRBV10-3 and TRBJ2-3; D might be TRBD1 (6 bases). The germline V gene encodes CDR1 ENHRY and CDR2 SYGVKD. Between the trimmed V and J ends, which lost 0 bases and 4 bases, there was a span of 14 bases. The CDR3 covers 16 residues.

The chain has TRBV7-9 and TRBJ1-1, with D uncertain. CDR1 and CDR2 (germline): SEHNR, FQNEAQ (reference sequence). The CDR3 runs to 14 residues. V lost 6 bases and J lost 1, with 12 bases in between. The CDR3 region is CASRPGSSNTEAFF. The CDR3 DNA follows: TGTGCCAGCAGACCGGGATCCTCGAACACTGAAGCTTTCTTT. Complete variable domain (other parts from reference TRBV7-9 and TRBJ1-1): DTGVSQNPRHKITKRGQNVTFRCDPISEHNRLYWYRQTLGQGPEFLTYFQNEAQLEKSRLLSDRFSAERPKGSFSTLEIQRTEQGDSAMYLCASRPGSSNTEAFFGQGTRLTVV.

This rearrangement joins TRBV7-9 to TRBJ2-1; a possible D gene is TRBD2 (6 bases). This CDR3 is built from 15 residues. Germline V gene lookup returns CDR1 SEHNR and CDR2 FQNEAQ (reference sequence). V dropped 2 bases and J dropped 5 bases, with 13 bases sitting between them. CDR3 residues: CASSLYGRGDNEQFF. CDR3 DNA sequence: TGTGCCAGCAGCTTATACGGGCGGGGAGACAATGAGCAGTTCTTC. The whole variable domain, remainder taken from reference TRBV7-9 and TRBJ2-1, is DTGVSQNPRHKITKRGQNVTFRCDPISEHNRLYWYRQTLGQGPEFLTYFQNEAQLEKSRLLSDRFSAERPKGSFSTLEIQRTEQGDSAMYLCASSLYGRGDNEQFFGPGTRLTVL.

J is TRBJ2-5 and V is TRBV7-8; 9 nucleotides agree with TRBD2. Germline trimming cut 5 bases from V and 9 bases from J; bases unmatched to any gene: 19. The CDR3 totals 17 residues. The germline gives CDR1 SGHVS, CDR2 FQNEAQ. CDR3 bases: TGTGCCAGCAGCCCCCGGCGGGGGGTTAGCGGGAGCACATCCCAGTACTTC. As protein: CASSPRRGVSGSTSQYF. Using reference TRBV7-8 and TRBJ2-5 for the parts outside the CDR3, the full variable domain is GAGVSQSPRYKVAKRGQDVALRCDPISGHVSLFWYQQALGQGPEFLTYFQNEAQLDKSGLPSDRFFAERPEGSVSTLKIQRTQQEDSAVYLCASSPRRGVSGSTSQYFGPGTRLLVL.

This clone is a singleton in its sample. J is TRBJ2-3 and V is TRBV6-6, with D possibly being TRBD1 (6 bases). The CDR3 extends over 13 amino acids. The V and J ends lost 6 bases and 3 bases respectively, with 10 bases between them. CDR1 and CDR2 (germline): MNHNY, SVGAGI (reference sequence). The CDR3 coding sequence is TGTGCCAGCAGGATCGACAGGACAGATACGCAGTATTTT. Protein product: CASRIDRTDTQYF.

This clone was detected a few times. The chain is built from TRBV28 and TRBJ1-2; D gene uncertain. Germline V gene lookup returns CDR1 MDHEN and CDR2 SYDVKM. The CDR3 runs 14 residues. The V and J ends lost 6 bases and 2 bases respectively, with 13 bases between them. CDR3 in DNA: TGTGCCAGCAGCCCCTGGGCATCCAACTATGGCTACACCTTC. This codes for CASSPWASNYGYTF.

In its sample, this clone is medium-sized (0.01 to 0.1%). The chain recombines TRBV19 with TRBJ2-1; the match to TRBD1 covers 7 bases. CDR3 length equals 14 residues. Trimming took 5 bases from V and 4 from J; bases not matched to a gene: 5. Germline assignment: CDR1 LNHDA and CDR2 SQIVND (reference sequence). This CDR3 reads CASSLDRVYNEQFF. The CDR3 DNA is TGTGCCAGTAGTCTTGACAGGGTGTACAATGAGCAGTTCTTC.

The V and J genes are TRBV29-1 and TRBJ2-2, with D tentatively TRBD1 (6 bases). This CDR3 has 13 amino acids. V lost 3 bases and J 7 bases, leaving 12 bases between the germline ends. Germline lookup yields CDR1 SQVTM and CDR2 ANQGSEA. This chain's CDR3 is CSVDRQGNGELFF. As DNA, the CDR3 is TGCAGCGTTGACAGGCAGGGGAACGGGGAGCTGTTTTTT.

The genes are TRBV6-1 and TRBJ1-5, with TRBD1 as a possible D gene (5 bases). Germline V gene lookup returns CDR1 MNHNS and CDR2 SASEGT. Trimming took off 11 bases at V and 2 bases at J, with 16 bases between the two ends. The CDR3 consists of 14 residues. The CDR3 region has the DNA TGTGCCGCACGGGGGAGGGGAGGCAATCAGCCCCAGCATTTT. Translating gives CAARGRGGNQPQHF.

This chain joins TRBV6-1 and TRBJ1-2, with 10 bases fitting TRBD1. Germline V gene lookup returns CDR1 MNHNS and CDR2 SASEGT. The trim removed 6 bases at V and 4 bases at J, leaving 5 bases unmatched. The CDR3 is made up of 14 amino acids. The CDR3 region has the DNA TGTGCCAGCAGGGGGGGACAGGGGCCCTATGGCTACACCTTC. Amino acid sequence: CASRGGQGPYGYTF.

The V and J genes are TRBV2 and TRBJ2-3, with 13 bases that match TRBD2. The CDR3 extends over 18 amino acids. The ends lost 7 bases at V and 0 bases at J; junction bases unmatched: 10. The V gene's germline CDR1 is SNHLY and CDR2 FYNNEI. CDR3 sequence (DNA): TGTGCCAGCATAACCTCCGGGACTAGCGGGGTTAGCACAGATACGCAGTATTTT. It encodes CASITSGTSGVSTDTQYF. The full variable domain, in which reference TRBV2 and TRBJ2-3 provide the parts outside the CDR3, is EPEVTQTPSHQVTQMGQEVILRCVPISNHLYFYWYRQILGQKVEFLVSFYNNEISEKSEIFDDQFSVERPDGSNFTLKIRSTKLEDSAMYFCASITSGTSGVSTDTQYFGPGTRLTVL.

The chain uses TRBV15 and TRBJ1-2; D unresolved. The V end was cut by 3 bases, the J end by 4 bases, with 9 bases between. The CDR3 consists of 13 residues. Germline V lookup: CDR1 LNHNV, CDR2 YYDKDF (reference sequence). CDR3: CATSRRSTYGYTF. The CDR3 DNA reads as TGTGCCACCAGCAGGAGGAGCACCTATGGCTACACCTTC. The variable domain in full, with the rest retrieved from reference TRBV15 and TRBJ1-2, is DAMVIQNPRYQVTQFGKPVTLSCSQTLNHNVMYWYQQKSSQAPKLLFHYYDKDFNNEADTPDNFQSRRPNTSFCFLDIRSPGLGDTAMYLCATSRRSTYGYTFGSGTRLTVV.

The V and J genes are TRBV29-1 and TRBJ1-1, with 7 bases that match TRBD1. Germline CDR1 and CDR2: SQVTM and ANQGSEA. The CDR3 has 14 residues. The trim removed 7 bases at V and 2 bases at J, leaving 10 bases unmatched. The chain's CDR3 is CSGVRQGSNTEAFF. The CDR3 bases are TGCAGCGGCGTCCGACAGGGAAGCAACACTGAAGCTTTCTTT. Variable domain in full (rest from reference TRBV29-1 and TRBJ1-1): SAVISQKPSRDICQRGTSLTIQCQVDSQVTMMFWYRQQPGQSLTLIATANQGSEATYESGFVIDKFPISRPNLTFSTLTVSNMSPEDSSIYLCSGVRQGSNTEAFFGQGTRLTVV.

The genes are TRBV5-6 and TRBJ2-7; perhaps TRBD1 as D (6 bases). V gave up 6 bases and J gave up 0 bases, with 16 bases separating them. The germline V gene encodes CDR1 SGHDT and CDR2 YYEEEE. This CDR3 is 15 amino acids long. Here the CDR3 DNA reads TGTGCCAGCAAGGGACACCGGATCCTCTCCTACGAGCAGTACTTC. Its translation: CASKGHRILSYEQYF.

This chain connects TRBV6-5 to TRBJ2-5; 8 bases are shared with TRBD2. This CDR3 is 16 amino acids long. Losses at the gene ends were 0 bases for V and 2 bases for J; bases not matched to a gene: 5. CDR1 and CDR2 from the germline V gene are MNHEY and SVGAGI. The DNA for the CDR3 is TGTGCCAGCAGTTACTCTGGCGGGAGGTGGCAAGAGACCCAGTACTTC. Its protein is CASSYSGGRWQETQYF.